These 15 T cell receptor beta chains originate from one sample sequenced in a study of read filtering for tumor transcriptome and immune sequencing. The library was built from roughly 400 ng RNA with molecular barcoded adaptors for alpha/delta and beta/gamma chains. One entry per CDR3 protein results from TCRdb running MiXCR on the reads. The sample lists 25,000 to 35,000 distinct CDR3 sequences; 13% to 15% were seen once. Input material: a population of CD138-negative cells sorted from bone marrow. The receptors shown here come from a donor at least 40 years old with multiple myeloma.

Regarding this clonotype: One end of the junction fails to match germline, which may point to a read error. The chain joins TRBV4-2 to TRBJ2-1; the match to TRBD2 covers 9 bases. This CDR3 is 16 amino acids long. Looked up from germline, CDR1 is LGHNA and CDR2 is YNFKEQ. The CDR3 bases are TGCGCCAGCAGCCTAGAATCTAGCGGGAACTACAATGAGCAGTTCTTC. It codes for CASSLESSGNYNEQFF.

This clonotype was seen many times. The rearrangement uses TRBV20-1 and TRBJ2-5; a weak D match, TRBD1 (6 bases). V was cut by 0 bases and J by 3 bases, with 17 bases left in between. The CDR3 contains 16 residues. Per germline, CDR1 DFQATT and CDR2 SNEGSKA (reference sequence). CDR3 region: CSARDDGDNPKETQYF. The CDR3 DNA sequence: TGCAGTGCTAGAGATGATGGGGACAACCCTAAAGAGACCCAGTACTTC.

About this clonotype: This may be a read error: a much more frequent sequence differs by one nucleotide. This chain connects TRBV7-9 to TRBJ2-3; D is unclear. Per the germline V gene, CDR1 is SEHNR and CDR2 is FQNEAQ (reference sequence). This CDR3 spans 14 amino acids. Trimming stripped 10 bases from V and 2 bases from J, with 16 bases between. CDR3 sequence: CANRLLTITDTQYF. The CDR3 DNA reads as TGTGCCAACCGACTCCTTACTATCACAGATACGCAGTATTTT.

This clonotype was observed a handful of times. The J gene is TRBJ2-1, the V gene TRBV20-1; D is ambiguous. Deletions cut 5 bases from V and 7 bases from J, with 9 bases between. The germline V gene has CDR1 DFQATT and CDR2 SNEGSKA (reference sequence). CDR3 length: 11 residues. CDR3: CSALRLNEQFF. As DNA, the CDR3 is TGCAGTGCTCTAAGATTGAATGAGCAGTTCTTC.

The table lists this clonotype with many counts. The V gene is TRBV19, the J gene TRBJ1-5; no reliable D call. Germline assignment: CDR1 LNHDA and CDR2 SQIVND (reference sequence). CDR3 size: 13 residues. Trimming removed 4 bases from V and 5 bases from J, with 9 bases in between. DNA for the CDR3: TGTGCCAGTAGTACAATCAGAGATCAGCCCCAGCATTTT. Its translation is CASSTIRDQPQHF.

There are many counts of this clonotype. V gene TRBV7-9 combines with J gene TRBJ2-1; D is uncertain. Trimming cost V 3 bases and J 6 bases, with 9 bases left between them. Germline V gene data show CDR1 as SEHNR and CDR2 as FQNEAQ (reference sequence). The CDR3 is 13 amino acids. The CDR3 coding sequence is TGTGCCAGCAGCTTTAGTGGGATCAATGAGCAGTTCTTC. It translates to CASSFSGINEQFF. The full variable domain, in which reference TRBV7-9 and TRBJ2-1 provide the parts outside the CDR3, is DTGVSQNPRHKITKRGQNVTFRCDPISEHNRLYWYRQTLGQGPEFLTYFQNEAQLEKSRLLSDRFSAERPKGSFSTLEIQRTEQGDSAMYLCASSFSGINEQFFGPGTRLTVL.

The table lists this clonotype with many counts. The chain carries TRBV11-2 and TRBJ1-5; D is possibly TRBD1 (6 bases). The CDR3 loop spans 17 amino acids. Germline loops: CDR1 SGHAT, CDR2 FQNNGV. The V end was cut by 0 bases, the J end by 0 bases, with 12 bases between. The CDR3 bases are TGTGCCAGCAGCTTAGAGGACAGCATCCTTAGCAATCAGCCCCAGCATTTT. Translating gives CASSLEDSILSNQPQHF.

About this clonotype: With a much larger clone just one base away, this may be a read error. This chain links TRBV6-6 with TRBJ2-5; D is tentatively TRBD1 or TRBD2 (6 bases each). Germline-derived CDR1 and CDR2 are MNHNY and SVGAGI (reference sequence). The CDR3 consists of 14 residues. The CDR3 coding sequence is TGTGCCTGCAGTTACCAGGAGGGGGGAGAGACCCAGTACTTC. It translates to CACSYQEGGETQYF.

This clonotype appeared many times. The CDR3 region has the DNA TGTGCCAGTAGTGTTACCATGGGACAGCAGTACCAAGAGACCCAGTACTTC. Translating it yields CASSVTMGQQYQETQYF. The chain joins TRBV19 to TRBJ2-5; TRBD1 agrees at 7 bases. The CDR3 sequence is 17 residues long. Unmatched junction bases numbered 12, after V lost 5 bases and J lost 0 bases. Germline assignment: CDR1 LNHDA and CDR2 SQIVND (reference sequence).

This clonotype was counted at least ten times. CDR3: CASSLVASAYNEQFF. CDR3 sequence (DNA): TGCGCCAGCAGCTTGGTGGCTAGCGCTTACAATGAGCAGTTCTTC. The chain links TRBV5-1 to TRBJ2-1; weak D call: TRBD2 (6 bases). Germline V lookup: CDR1 SGHRS, CDR2 YFSETQ. The CDR3 is made up of 15 amino acids. V was pared by 0 bases and J by 4 bases, with 11 bases between.

In this sample, this clonotype turned up many times. The chain uses TRBV4-1 and TRBJ2-7; D gene uncertain. The CDR3 has 15 residues. CDR1 MGHRA and CDR2 YSYEKL come from the germline V gene. Trimming pared 1 base from V and 3 bases from J, leaving 13 bases between. CDR3 nucleotide sequence: TGCGCCAGCAGCCAAGGGGCAGACAATAACTACGAGCAGTACTTC. Translated: CASSQGADNNYEQYF.

V usage is TRBV28 and J usage is TRBJ2-3; TRBD1 aligns across 11 bases. J was trimmed by 4 bases and V by 5 bases; bases with no gene match: 14. CDR1 MDHEN and CDR2 SYDVKM come from the germline V gene. The CDR3 covers 18 residues. The CDR3 DNA is TGTGCCAGCAGTCCAGGGGGGTGGACAGGGGGCAGGTCAGATACGCAGTATTTT. It yields the protein CASSPGGWTGGRSDTQYF.

Comments on this clonotype: A much bigger clone sits one base away, suggesting this may be a read error. The chain links TRBV10-3 to TRBJ1-5; a possible D gene is TRBD1 (6 bases). This CDR3 has 16 amino acids. Trimming left V 10 bases short and J 6 bases short, with 25 bases between. The V gene's germline CDR1 is ENHRY and CDR2 SYGVKD. The CDR3 spells CATRLGGASGSQPQHF. The DNA of the CDR3 is TGTGCCACCCGACTCGGGGGGGCGAGCGGCAGTCAGCCCCAGCATTTT.

Worth noting for this clonotype: In this CDR3 the conserved last residue, phenylalanine or tryptophan, is missing, so a read error is likely. The rearrangement joins TRBV20-1 to TRBJ2-3, with D perhaps TRBD1 (5 bases). CDR3 length equals 14 residues. The germline CDR1 and CDR2 sequences are DFQATT and SNEGSKA (reference sequence). With 5 bases removed from V and 4 bases from J, the gap between germline ends came to 16 bases. CDR3 sequence reads: CSAQGLTPSDTQYS. As DNA, the CDR3 is TGCAGTGCTCAGGGTCTGACTCCCTCAGATACGCAGTATTCT.

In this sample, this clonotype turned up a few times. V and J are TRBV11-1 and TRBJ2-1, with D possibly being TRBD2 (6 bases). CDR3 size: 15 residues. The V end was cut by 2 bases, the J end by 5 bases, with 13 bases between. Germline loops: CDR1 SGHAT, CDR2 FQDESV (reference sequence). In DNA, the CDR3 is TGTGCCAGCAGCTTAAGGCGTGGCGGGAACAATGAGCAGTTCTTC. This translates into CASSLRRGGNNEQFF. Full variable domain (outside the CDR3, taken from reference TRBV11-1 and TRBJ2-1): EAEVAQSPRYKITEKSQAVAFWCDPISGHATLYWYRQILGQGPELLVQFQDESVVDDSQLPKDRFSAERLKGVDSTLKIQPAELGDSAMYLCASSLRRGGNNEQFFGPGTRLTVL.